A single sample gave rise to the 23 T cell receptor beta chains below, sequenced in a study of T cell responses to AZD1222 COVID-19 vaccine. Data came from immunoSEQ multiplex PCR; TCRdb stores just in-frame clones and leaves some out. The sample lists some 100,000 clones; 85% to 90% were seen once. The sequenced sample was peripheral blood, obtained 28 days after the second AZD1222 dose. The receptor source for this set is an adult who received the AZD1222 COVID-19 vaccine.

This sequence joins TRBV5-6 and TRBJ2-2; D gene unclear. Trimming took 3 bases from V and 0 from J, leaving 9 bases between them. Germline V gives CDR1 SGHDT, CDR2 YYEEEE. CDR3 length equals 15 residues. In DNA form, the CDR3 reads TGTGCCAGCAGCTCCGTGACGACGAACACCGGGGAGCTGTTTTTT. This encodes CASSSVTTNTGELFF.

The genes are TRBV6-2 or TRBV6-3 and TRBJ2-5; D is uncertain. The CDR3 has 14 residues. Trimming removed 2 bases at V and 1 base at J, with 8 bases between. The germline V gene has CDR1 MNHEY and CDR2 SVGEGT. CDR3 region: CASSYTAAQETQYF. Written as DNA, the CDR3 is TGTGCCAGCAGTTACACAGCAGCCCAAGAGACCCAGTACTTC.

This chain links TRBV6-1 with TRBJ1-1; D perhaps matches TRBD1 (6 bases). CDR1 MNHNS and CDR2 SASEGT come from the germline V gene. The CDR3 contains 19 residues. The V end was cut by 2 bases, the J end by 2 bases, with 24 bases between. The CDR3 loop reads CASSELFPGAMGVNTEAFF. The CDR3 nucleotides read TGTGCCAGCAGTGAATTATTTCCGGGGGCGATGGGGGTTAACACTGAAGCTTTCTTT.

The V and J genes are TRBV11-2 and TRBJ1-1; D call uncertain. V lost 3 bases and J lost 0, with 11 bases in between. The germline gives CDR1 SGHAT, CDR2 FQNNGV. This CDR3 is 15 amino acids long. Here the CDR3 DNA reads TGTGCCAGCAGCTTGCAGGTCCGGATGAACACTGAAGCTTTCTTT. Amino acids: CASSLQVRMNTEAFF.

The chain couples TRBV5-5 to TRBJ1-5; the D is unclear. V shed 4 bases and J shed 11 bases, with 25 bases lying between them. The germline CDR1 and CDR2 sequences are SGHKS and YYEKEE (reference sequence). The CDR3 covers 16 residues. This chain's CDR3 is CASSLRDTTTHMAQHF. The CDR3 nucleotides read TGTGCCAGCAGCCTGAGAGACACAACAACCCATATGGCCCAGCATTTT. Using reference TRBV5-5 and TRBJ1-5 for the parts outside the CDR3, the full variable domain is DAGVTQSPTHLIKTRGQQVTLRCSPISGHKSVSWYQQVLGQGPQFIFQYYEKEERGRGNFPDRFSARQFPNYSSELNVNALLLGDSALYLCASSLRDTTTHMAQHFGDGTRLSIL.

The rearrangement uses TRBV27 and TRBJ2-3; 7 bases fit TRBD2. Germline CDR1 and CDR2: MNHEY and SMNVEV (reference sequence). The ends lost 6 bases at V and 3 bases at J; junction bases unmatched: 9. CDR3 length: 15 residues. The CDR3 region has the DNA TGTGCCAGCAGGAGGTGGGGGGGAAGGACAGATACGCAGTATTTT. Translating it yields CASRRWGGRTDTQYF.

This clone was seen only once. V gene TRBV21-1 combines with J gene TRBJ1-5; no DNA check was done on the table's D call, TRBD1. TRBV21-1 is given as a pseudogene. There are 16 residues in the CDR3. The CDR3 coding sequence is TGTGCCAGCAGCAAATTTGGACAGGGTCTGAATCAGCCCCAGCATTTT. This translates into CASSKFGQGLNQPQHF.

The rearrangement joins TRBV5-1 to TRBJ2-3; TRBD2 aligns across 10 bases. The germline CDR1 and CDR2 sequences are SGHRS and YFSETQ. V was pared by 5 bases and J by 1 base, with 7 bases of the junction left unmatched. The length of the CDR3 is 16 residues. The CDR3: CASRSSLAGGTDTQYF. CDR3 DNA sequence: TGCGCCAGCAGGTCTTCTCTAGCGGGGGGCACAGATACGCAGTATTTT.

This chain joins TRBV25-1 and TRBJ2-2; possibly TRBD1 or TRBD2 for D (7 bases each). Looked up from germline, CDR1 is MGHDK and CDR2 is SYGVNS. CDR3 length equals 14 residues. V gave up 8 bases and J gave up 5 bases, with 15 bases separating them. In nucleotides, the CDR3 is TGTGCCAGCCGAAGACAGGGAGGGACCGGGGAGCTGTTTTTT. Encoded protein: CASRRQGGTGELFF.

In DNA, the CDR3 is TGCGCCAGCAGCTTGGTAGCGGGAGGTGCGCTAAGAGAGCAGTTCTTC. Its translation: CASSLVAGGALREQFF. V usage is TRBV5-1 and J usage is TRBJ2-1; 10 bases are shared with TRBD2. The CDR3 runs 16 residues. From germline, CDR1 is SGHRS and CDR2 YFSETQ. Trimming removed 0 bases from V and 10 bases from J; junction bases left unmatched: 10.

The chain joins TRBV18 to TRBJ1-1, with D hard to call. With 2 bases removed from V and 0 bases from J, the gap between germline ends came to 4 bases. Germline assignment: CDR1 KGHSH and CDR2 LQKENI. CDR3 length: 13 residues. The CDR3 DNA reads TGTGCCAGCTCACCATCCATGAACACTGAAGCTTTCTTT. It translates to CASSPSMNTEAFF.

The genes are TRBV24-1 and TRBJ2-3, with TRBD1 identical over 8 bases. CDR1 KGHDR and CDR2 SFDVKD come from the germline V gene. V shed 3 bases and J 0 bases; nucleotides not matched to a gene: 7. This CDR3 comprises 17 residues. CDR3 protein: CATSDSRTGTSTDTQYF. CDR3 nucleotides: TGTGCCACCAGTGATAGCAGGACAGGGACAAGCACAGATACGCAGTATTTT.

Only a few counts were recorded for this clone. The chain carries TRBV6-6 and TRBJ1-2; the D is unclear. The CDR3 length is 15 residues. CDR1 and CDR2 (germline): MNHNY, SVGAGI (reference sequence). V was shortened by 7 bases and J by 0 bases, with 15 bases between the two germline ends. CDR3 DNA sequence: TGTGCCAGCAAGGCGAAGTCCCTTTCTAACTATGGCTACACCTTC. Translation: CASKAKSLSNYGYTF.

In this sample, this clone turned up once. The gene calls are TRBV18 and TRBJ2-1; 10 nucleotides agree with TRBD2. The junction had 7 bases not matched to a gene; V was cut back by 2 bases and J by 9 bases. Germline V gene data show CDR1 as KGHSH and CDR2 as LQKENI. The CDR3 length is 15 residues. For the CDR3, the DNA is TGTGCCAGCTCACCATCTGTCGGGACTAGCGCTGAGCAGTTCTTC. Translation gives CASSPSVGTSAEQFF.

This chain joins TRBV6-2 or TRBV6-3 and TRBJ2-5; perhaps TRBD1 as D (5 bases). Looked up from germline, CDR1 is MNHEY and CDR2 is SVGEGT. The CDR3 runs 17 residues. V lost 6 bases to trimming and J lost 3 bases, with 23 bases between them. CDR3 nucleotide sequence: TGTGCCAGCAGCCTATCCTGGACAAGAGCCCCCAAAGAGACCCAGTACTTC. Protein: CASSLSWTRAPKETQYF.

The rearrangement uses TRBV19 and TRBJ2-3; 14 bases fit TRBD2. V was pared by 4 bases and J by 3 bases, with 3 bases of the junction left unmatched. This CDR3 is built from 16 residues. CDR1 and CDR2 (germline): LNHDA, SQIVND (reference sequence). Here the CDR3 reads CASSKGLAGVTDTQYF. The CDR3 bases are TGTGCCAGTAGTAAGGGACTAGCGGGAGTAACAGATACGCAGTATTTT. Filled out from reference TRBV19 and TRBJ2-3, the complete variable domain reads DGGITQSPKYLFRKEGQNVTLSCEQNLNHDAMYWYRQDPGQGLRLIYYSQIVNDFQKGDIAEGYSVSREKKESFPLTVTSAQKNPTAFYLCASSKGLAGVTDTQYFGPGTRLTVL.

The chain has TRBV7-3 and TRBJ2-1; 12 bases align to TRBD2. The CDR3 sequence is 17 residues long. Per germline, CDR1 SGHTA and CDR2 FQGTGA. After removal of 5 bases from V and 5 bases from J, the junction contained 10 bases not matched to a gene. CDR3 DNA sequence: TGTGCCAGCAGCCCACGAACTAGCGGGGGGATCCACAATGAGCAGTTCTTC. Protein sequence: CASSPRTSGGIHNEQFF. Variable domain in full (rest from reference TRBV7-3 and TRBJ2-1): GAGVSQTPSNKVTEKGKYVELRCDPISGHTALYWYRQSLGQGPEFLIYFQGTGAADDSGLPNDRFFAVRPEGSVSTLKIQRTERGDSAVYLCASSPRTSGGIHNEQFFGPGTRLTVL.

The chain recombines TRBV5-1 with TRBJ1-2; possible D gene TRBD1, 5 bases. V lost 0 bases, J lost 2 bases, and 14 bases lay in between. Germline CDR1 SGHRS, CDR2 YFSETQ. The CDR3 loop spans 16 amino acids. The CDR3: CASSLVTAGKNYGYTF. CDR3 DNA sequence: TGCGCCAGCAGCTTGGTAACGGCAGGGAAGAACTATGGCTACACCTTC.

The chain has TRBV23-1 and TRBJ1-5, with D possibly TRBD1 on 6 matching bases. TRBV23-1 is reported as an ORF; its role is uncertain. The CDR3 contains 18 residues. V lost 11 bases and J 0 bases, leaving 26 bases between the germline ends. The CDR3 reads CAVSKGGAADYSNQPQHF. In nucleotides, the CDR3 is TGCGCCGTTTCTAAGGGGGGGGCCGCTGACTATAGCAATCAGCCCCAGCATTTT.

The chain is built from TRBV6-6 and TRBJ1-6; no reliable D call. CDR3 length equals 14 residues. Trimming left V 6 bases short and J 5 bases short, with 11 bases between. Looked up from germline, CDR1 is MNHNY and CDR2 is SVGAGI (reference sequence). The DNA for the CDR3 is TGTGCCAGCAGACCACAGCAGAATAATTCACCCCTCCACTTT. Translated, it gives CASRPQQNNSPLHF.

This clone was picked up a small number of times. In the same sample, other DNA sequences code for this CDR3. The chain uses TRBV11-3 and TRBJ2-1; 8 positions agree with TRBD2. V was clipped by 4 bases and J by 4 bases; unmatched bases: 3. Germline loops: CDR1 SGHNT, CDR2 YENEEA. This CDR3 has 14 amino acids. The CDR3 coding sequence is TGTGCCAGCAGCTCAGGACTAGCTTACAATGAGCAGTTCTTC. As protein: CASSSGLAYNEQFF.

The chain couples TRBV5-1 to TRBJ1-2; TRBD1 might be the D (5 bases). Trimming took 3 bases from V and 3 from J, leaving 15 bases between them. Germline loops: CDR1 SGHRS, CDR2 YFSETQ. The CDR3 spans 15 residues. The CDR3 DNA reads TGCGCCAGCAGCTGGGGTCCTGGCAGGGACTATGGCTACACCTTC. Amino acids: CASSWGPGRDYGYTF.

This CDR3 reads CASSAVATDEQFF. The CDR3 DNA follows: TGTGCCAGCAGCGCCGTAGCGACCGATGAGCAGTTCTTC. V is TRBV5-6 and J is TRBJ2-1; D perhaps matches TRBD2 (5 bases). This CDR3 contains 13 residues. Germline V CDR1 and CDR2: SGHDT, YYEEEE. V dropped 4 bases and J dropped 8 bases, with 13 bases sitting between them.